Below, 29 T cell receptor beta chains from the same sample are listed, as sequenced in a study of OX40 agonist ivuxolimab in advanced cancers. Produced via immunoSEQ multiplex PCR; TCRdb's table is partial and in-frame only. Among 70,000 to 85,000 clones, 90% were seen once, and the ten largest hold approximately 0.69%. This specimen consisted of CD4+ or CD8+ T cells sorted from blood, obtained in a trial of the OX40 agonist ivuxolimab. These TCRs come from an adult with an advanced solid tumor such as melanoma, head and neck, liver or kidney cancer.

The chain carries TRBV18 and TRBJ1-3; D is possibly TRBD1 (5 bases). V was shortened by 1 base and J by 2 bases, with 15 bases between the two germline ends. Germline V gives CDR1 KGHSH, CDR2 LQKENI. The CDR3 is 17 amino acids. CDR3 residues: CASSPREGRQAGNTIYF. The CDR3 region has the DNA TGTGCCAGCTCACCACGGGAGGGGCGACAAGCTGGAAACACCATATATTTT.

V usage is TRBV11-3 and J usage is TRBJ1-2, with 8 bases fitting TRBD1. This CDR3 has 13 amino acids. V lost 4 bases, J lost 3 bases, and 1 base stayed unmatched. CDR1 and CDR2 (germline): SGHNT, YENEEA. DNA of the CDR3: TGTGCCAGCAGCTCGGACAGGGACTATGGCTACACCTTC. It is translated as CASSSDRDYGYTF.

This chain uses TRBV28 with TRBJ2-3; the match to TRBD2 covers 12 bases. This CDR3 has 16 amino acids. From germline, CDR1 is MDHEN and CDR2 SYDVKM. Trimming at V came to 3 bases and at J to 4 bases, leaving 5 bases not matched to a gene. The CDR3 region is CASSFETSGSPDTQYF. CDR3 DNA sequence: TGTGCCAGCAGTTTCGAGACTAGCGGGAGCCCAGATACGCAGTATTTT.

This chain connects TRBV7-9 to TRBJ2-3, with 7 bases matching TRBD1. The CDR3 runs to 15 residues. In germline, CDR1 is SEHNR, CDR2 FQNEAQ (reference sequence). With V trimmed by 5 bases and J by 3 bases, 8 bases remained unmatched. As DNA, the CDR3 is TGTGCCAGCAGCCGAGACAGGGAAATTACAGATACGCAGTATTTT. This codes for CASSRDREITDTQYF.

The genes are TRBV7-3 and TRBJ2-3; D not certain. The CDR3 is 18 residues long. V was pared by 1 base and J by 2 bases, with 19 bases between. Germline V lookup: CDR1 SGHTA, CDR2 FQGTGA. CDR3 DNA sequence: TGTGCCAGCAGCTTAAAAGTCGGCAGGATCGGTATCACAGATACGCAGTATTTT. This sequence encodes CASSLKVGRIGITDTQYF.

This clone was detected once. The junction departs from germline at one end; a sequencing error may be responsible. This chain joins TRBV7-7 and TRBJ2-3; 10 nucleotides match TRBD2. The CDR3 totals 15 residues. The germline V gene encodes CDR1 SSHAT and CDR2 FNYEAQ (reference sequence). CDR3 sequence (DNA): TGTGCTAGCAGCGCAGGACTAGCGGGCACAGATACGCAGTATTTT. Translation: CASSAGLAGTDTQYF.

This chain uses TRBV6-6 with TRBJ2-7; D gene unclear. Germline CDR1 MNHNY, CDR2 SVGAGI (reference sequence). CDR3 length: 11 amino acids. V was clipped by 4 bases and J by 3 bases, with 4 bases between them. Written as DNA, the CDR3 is TGTGCCAGCAGTTGGGGCTACGAGCAGTACTTC. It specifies CASSWGYEQYF.

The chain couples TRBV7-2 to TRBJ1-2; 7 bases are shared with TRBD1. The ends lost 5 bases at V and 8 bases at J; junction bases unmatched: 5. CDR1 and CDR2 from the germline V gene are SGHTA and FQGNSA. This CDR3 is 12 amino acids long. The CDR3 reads CASSRDRYGYTF. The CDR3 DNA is TGTGCCAGCAGCCGGGACAGATACGGCTACACCTTC.

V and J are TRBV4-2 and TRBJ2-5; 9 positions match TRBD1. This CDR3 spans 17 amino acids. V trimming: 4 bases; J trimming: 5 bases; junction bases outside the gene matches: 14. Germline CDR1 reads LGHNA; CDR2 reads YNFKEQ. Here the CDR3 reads CASSPSWWATGGETQYF. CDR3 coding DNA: TGTGCCAGCAGCCCCTCTTGGTGGGCGACAGGGGGTGAGACCCAGTACTTC.

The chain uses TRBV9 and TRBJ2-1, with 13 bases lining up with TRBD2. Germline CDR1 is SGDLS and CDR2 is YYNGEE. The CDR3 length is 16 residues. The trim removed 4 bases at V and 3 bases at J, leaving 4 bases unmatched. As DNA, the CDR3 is TGTGCCAGCAGCCCATGGACTAGCGGGGGCTACAATGAGCAGTTCTTC. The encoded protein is CASSPWTSGGYNEQFF.

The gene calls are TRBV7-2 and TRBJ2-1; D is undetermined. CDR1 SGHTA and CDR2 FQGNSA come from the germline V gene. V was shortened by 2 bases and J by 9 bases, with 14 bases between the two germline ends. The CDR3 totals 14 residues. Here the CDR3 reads CASSLLFGPSEQFF. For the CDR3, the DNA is TGTGCCAGCAGCTTACTTTTCGGTCCATCTGAGCAGTTCTTC. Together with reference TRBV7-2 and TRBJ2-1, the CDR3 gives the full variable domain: GAGVSQSPSNKVTEKGKDVELRCDPISGHTALYWYRQSLGQGLEFLIYFQGNSAPDKSGLPSDRFSAERTGGSVSTLTIQRTQQEDSAVYLCASSLLFGPSEQFFGPGTRLTVL.

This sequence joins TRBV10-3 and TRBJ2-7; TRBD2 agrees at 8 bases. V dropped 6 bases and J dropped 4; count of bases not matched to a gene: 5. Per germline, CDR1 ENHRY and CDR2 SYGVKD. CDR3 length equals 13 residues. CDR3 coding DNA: TGTGCCATCAGCGAGAGCGGGAGATACGAGCAGTACTTC. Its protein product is CAISESGRYEQYF.

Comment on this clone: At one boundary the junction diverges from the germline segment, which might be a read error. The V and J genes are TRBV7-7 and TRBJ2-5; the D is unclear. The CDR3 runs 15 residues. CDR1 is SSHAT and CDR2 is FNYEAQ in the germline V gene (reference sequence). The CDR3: CASSLAETLEETQYF. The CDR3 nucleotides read TGTGCTAGCAGCTTAGCAGAGACCTTAGAAGAGACCCAGTACTTC.

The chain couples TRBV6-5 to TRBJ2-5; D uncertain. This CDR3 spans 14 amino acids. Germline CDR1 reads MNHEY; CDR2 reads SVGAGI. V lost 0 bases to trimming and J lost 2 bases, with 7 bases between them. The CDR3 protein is CASSYSSVQETQYF. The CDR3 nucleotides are TGTGCCAGCAGTTACTCATCGGTACAAGAGACCCAGTACTTC.

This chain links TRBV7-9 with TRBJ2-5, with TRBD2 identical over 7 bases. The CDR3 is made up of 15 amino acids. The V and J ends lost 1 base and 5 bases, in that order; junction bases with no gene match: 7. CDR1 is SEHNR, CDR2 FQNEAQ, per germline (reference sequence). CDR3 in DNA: TGTGCCAGCAGCTTAGAGGCGGGAGCAGGGGAGACCCAGTACTTC. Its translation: CASSLEAGAGETQYF.

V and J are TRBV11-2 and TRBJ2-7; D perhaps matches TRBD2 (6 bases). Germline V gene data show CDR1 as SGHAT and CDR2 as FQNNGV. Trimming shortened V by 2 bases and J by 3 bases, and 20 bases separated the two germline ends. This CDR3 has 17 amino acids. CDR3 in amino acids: CASSLHFARDPIYEQYF. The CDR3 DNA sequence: TGTGCCAGCAGCTTACATTTTGCGCGGGACCCTATCTACGAGCAGTACTTC.

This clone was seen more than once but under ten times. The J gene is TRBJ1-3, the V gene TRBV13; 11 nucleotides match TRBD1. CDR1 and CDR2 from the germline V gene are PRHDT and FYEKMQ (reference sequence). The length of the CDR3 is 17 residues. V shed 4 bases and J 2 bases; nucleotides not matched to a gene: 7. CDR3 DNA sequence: TGTGCCAGCAGCTCCCGGACAGGGGGCTTGCCTGGAAACACCATATATTTT. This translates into CASSSRTGGLPGNTIYF.

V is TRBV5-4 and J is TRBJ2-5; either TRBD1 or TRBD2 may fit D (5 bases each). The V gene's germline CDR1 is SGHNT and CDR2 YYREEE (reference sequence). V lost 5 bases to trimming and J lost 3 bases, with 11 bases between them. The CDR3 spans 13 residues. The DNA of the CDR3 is TGTGCCAGCAGTGACGGGACCAAAGAGACCCAGTACTTC. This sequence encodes CASSDGTKETQYF.

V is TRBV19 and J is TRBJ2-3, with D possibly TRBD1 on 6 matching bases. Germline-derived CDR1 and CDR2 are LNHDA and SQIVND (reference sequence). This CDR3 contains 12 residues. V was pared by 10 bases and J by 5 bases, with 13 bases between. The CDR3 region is CATRQAGDTQYF. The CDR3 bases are TGTGCCACGAGACAGGCGGGAGATACGCAGTATTTT.

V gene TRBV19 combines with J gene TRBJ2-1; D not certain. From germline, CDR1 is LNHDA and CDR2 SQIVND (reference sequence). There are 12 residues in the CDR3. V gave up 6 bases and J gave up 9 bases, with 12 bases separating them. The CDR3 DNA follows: TGTGCCAGTAGCCCCCAGATGGGTGAGCAGTTCTTC. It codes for CASSPQMGEQFF.

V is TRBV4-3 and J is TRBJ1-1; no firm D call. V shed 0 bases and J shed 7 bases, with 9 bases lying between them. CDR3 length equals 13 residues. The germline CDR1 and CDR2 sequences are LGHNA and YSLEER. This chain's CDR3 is CASSQDRQLEAFF. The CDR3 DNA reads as TGCGCCAGCAGCCAAGACCGACAACTTGAAGCTTTCTTT.

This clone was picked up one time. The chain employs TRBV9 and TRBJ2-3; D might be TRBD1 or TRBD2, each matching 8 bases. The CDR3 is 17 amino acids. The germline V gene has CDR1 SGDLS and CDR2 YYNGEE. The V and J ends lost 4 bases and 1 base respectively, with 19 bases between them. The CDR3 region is CASSTGGAGGGTDTQYF. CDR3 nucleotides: TGTGCCAGCAGCACAGGGGGGGCGGGAGGAGGCACAGATACGCAGTATTTT.

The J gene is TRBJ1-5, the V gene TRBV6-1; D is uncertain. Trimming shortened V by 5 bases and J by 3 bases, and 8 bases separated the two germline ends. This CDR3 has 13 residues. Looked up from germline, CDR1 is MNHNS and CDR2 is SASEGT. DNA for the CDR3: TGTGCCAGCAGTCCAGAGAACAATCAGCCCCAGCATTTT. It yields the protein CASSPENNQPQHF.

CDR3 amino acids: CATSRDLGARNQPQHF. The CDR3 nucleotides read TGTGCCACCAGCAGAGATTTGGGGGCACGCAATCAGCCCCAGCATTTT. This chain uses TRBV15 with TRBJ1-5, with D perhaps matching TRBD1 (6 bases). The CDR3 totals 16 residues. The V end lost 0 bases, the J end lost 2 bases, and 11 bases lay between the germline ends. Per the germline V gene, CDR1 is LNHNV and CDR2 is YYDKDF (reference sequence).

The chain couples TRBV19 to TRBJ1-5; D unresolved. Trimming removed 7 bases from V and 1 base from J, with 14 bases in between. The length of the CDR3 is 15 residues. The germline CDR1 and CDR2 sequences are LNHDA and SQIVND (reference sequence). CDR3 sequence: CASKIMGVSNQPQHF. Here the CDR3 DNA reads TGTGCCAGTAAAATTATGGGAGTGAGCAATCAGCCCCAGCATTTT.

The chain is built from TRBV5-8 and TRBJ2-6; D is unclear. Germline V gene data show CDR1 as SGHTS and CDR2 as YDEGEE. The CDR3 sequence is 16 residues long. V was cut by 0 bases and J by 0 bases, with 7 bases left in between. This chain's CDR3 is CASSLEVSSGANVLTF. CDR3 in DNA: TGTGCCAGCAGCTTGGAGGTCAGCTCTGGGGCCAACGTCCTGACTTTC.

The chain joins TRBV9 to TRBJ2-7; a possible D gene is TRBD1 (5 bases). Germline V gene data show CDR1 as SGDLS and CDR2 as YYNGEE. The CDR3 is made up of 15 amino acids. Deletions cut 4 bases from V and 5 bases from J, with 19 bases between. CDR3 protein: CASSLRGAGFDEQYF. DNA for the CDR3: TGTGCCAGCAGCTTGCGTGGGGCAGGGTTCGACGAGCAGTACTTC. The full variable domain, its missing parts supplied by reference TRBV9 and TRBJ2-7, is DSGVTQTPKHLITATGQRVTLRCSPRSGDLSVYWYQQSLDQGLQFLIQYYNGEERAKGNILERFSAQQFPDLHSELNLSSLELGDSALYFCASSLRGAGFDEQYFGPGTRLTVT.

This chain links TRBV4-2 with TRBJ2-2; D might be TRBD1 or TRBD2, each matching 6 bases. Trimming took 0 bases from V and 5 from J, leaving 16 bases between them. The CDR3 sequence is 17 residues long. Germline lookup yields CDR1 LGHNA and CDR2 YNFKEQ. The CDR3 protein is CASSQDPGAVYTGELFF. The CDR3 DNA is TGTGCCAGCAGCCAAGACCCGGGGGCTGTGTATACCGGGGAGCTGTTTTTT.

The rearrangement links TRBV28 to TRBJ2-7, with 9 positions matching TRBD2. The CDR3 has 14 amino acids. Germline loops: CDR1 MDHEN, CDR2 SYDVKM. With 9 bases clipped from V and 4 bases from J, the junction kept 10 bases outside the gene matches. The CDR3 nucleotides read TGTGCCAGGACCTTGACTAGCGGAGATTACGAGCAGTACTTC. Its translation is CARTLTSGDYEQYF.